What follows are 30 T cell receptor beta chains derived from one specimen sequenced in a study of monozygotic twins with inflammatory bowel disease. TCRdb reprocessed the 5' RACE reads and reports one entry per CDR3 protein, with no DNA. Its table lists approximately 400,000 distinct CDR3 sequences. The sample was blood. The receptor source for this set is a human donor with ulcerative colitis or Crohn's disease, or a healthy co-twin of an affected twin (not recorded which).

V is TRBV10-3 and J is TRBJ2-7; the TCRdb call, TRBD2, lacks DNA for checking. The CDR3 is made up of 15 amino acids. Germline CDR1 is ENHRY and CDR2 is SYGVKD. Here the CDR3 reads CAIRGTSGREYEQYF.

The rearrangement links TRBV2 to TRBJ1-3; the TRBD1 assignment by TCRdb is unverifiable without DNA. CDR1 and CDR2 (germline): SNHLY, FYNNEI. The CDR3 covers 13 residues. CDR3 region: CASSGVNGNTIYF.

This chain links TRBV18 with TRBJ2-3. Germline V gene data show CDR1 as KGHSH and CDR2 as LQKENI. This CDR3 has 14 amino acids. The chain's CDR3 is CASSMGLSTDTQYF.

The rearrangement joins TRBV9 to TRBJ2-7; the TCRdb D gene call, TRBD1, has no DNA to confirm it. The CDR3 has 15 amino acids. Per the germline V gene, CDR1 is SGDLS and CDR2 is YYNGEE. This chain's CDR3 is CASSRTPTAVYEQYF.

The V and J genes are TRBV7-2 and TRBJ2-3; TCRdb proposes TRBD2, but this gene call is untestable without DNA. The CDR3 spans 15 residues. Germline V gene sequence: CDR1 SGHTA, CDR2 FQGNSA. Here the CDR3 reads CASSTEGRNTDTQYF.

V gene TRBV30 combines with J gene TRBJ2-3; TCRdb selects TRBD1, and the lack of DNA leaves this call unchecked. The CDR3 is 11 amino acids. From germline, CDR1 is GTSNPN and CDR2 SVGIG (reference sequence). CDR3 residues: CAYEGGNTQYF.

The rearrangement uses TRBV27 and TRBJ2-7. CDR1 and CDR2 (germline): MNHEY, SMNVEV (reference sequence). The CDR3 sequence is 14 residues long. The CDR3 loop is CASSPQTATYEQYF.

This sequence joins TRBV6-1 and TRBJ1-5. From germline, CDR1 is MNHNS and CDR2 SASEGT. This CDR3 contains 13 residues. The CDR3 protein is CASSEARNQPQHF.

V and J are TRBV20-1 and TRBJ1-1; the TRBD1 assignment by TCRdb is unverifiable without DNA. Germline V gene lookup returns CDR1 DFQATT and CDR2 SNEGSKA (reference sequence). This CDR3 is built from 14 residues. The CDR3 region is CSGFVQGANTEAFF.

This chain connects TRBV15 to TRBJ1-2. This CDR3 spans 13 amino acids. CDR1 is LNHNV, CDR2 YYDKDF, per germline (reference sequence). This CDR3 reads CATSASLGYGYTF.

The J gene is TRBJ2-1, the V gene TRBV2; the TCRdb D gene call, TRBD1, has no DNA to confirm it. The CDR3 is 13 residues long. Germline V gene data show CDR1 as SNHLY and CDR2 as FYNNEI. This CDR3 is CASGDREHNEQFF.

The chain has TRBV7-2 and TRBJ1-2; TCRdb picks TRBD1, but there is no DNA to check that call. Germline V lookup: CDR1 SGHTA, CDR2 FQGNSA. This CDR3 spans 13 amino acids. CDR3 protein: CASSLPRGYGYTF.

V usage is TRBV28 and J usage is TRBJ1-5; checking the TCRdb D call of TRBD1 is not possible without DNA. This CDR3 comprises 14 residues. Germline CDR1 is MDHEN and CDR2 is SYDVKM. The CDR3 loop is CASRGQGAFQPQHF. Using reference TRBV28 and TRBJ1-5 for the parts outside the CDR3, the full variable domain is DVKVTQSSRYLVKRTGEKVFLECVQDMDHENMFWYRQDPGLGLRLIYFSYDVKMKEKGDIPEGYSVSREKKERFSLILESASTNQTSMYLCASRGQGAFQPQHFGDGTRLSIL.

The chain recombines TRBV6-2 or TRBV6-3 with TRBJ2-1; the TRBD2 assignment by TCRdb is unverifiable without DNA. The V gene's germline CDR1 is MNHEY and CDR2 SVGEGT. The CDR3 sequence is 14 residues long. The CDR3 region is CASSYQAGGNEQFF.

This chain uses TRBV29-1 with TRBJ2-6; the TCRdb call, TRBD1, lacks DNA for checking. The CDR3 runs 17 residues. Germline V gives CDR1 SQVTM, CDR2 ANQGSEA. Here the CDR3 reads CSVRQGPFLSGANALTF.

The CDR3 loop is CASSLEGQGGYEQYF. The chain uses TRBV5-1 and TRBJ2-7; TCRdb gives TRBD1 as the D gene, but with no DNA this cannot be confirmed. CDR1 SGHRS and CDR2 YFSETQ come from the germline V gene. There are 15 residues in the CDR3.

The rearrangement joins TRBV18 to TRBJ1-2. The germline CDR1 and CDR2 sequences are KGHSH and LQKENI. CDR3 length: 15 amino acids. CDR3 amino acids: CASSHTPHVNYGYTF.

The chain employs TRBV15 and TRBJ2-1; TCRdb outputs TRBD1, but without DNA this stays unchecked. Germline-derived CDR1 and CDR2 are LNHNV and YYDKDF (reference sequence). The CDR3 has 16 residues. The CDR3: CATSRPGSGLNNEQFF. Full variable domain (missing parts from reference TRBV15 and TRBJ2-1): DAMVIQNPRYQVTQFGKPVTLSCSQTLNHNVMYWYQQKSSQAPKLLFHYYDKDFNNEADTPDNFQSRRPNTSFCFLDIRSPGLGDTAMYLCATSRPGSGLNNEQFFGPGTRLTVL.

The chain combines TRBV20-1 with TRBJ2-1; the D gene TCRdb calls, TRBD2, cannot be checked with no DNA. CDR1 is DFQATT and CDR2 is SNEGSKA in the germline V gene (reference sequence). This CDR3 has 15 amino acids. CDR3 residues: CSAREAGLGSNEQFF.

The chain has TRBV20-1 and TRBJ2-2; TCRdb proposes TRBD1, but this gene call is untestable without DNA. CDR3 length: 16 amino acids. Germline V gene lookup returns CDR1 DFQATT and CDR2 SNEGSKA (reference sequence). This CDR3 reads CSARDLGGTNTGELFF.

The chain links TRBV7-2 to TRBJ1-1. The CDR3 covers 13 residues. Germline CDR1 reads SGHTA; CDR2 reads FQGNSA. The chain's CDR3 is CASSEQANTEAFF. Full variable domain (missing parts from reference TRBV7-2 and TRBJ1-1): GAGVSQSPSNKVTEKGKDVELRCDPISGHTALYWYRQSLGQGLEFLIYFQGNSAPDKSGLPSDRFSAERTGGSVSTLTIQRTQQEDSAVYLCASSEQANTEAFFGQGTRLTVV.

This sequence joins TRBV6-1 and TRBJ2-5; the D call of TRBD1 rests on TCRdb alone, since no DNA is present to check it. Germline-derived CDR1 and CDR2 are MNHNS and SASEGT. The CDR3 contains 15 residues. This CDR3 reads CASSGLGQGKETQYF.

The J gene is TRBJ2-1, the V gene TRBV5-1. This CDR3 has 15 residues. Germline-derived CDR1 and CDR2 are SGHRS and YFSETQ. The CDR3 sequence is CASSLEATSYNEQFF.

This CDR3 is CASSPLNGADTQYF. The genes are TRBV18 and TRBJ2-3. CDR3 length: 14 amino acids. CDR1 and CDR2 from the germline V gene are KGHSH and LQKENI.

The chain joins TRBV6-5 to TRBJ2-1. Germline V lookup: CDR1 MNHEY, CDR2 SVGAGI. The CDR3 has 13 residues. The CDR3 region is CASSIDPYNEQFF.

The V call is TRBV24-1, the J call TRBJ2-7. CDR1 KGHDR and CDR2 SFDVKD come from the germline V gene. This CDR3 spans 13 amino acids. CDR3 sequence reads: CATSAGGNYEQYF.

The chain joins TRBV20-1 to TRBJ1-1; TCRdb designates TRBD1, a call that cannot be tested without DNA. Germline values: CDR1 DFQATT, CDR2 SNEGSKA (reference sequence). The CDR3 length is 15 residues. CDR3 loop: CSASGLQGRDTEAFF.

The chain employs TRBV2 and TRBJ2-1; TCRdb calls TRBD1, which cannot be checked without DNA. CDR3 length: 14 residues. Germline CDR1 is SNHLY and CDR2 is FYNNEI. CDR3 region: CASSEGNRGHEQFF.

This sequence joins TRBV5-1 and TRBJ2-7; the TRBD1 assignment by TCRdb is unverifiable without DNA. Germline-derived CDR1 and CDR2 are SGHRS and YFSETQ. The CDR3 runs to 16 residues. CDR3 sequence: CASSLAHLDRAGEQYF.

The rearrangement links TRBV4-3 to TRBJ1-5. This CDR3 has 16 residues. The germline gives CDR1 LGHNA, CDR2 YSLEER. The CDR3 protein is CASSQWWRSSNQPQHF.